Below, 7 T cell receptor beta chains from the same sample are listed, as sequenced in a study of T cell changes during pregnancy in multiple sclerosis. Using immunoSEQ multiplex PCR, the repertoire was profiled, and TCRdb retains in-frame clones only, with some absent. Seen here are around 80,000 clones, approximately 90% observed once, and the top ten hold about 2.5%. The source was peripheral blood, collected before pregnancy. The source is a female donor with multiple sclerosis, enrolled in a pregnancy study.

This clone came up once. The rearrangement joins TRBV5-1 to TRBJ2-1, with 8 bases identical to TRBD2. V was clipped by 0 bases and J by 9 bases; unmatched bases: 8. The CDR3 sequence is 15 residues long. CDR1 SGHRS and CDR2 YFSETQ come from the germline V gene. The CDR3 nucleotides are TGCGCCAGCAGCTTGGACGGGAGGGGCAGCGGTGAGCAGTTCTTC. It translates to CASSLDGRGSGEQFF.

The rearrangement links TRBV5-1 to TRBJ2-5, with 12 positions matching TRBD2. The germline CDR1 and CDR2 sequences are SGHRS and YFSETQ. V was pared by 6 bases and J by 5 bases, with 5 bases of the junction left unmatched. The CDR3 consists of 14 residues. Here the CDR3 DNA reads TGCGCCAGCACCACTAGCGGGAGGAGGGAGACCCAGTACTTC. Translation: CASTTSGRRETQYF.

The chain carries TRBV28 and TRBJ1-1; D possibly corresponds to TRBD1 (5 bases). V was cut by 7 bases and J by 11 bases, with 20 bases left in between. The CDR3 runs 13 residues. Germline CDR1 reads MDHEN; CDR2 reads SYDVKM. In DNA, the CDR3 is TGTGCCAGCACCTTAGCGGCCCCCAGGGAGGCTTTCTTT. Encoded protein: CASTLAAPREAFF.

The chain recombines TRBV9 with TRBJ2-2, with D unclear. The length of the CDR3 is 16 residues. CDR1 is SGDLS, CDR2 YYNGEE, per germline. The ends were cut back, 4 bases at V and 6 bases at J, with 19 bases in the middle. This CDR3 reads CASSSRGDGVSGELFF. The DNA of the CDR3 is TGTGCCAGCAGCTCCCGCGGCGACGGAGTTTCCGGGGAGCTGTTTTTT.

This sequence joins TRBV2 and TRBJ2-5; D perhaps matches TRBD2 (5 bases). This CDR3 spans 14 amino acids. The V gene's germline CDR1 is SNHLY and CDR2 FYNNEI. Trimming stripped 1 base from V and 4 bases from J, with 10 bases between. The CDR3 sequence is CASSEVRGRETQYF. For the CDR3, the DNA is TGTGCCAGCAGTGAAGTTCGTGGGAGAGAGACCCAGTACTTC.

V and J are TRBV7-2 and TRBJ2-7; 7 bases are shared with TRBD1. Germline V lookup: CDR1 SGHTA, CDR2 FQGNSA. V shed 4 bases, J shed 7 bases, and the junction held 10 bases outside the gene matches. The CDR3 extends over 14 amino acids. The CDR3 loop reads CASSSTGRDWEQYF. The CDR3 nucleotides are TGTGCCAGCAGCTCGACAGGGAGAGATTGGGAGCAGTACTTC.

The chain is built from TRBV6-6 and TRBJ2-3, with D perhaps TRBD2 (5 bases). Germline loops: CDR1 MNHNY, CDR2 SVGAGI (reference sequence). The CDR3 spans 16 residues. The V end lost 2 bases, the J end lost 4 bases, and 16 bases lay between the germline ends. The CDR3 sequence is CASSYDWLATADTQYF. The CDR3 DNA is TGTGCCAGCAGTTACGATTGGCTAGCAACCGCAGATACGCAGTATTTT.